A single sample gave rise to the 18 T cell receptor beta chains below, sequenced in a study of CD8 T cells in ankylosing spondylitis (dated by TCRdb to about 2017). The library was made by 5' RACE. Sequencing instrument: Illumina HiSeq 2500. TCRdb itself trimmed the public reads at Q25 with fastp, ran MiXCR and retained productive beta chains. Entries are consolidated by CDR3 protein sequence, retaining the most common genes and DNA. This sample holds around 430,000 distinct CDR3 sequences; 15% to 20% were observed only once. Together, the top ten hold approximately 0.93% of the sample. Study-wide findings and limitations: Blood from ankylosing spondylitis patients appeared to be characterized by a TCR beta motif made up of about 8 highly homologous amino acid variants.

Their antigens remain unidentified. The sequencing sample was made of blood, either unsorted or a sorted T cell fraction (not recorded which). Every receptor here comes from a male donor with ankylosing spondylitis.

The chain has TRBV7-2 and TRBJ2-1; 9 bases are shared with TRBD1. Losses at the gene ends were 6 bases for V and 8 bases for J; bases not matched to a gene: 11. Germline V CDR1 and CDR2: SGHTA, FQGNSA. This CDR3 is 15 amino acids long. The CDR3 DNA follows: TGTGCCAGCAGAAATACCGGGACAGGGTTCTATGAGCAGTTCTTC. This encodes CASRNTGTGFYEQFF.

The V call is TRBV2, the J call TRBJ2-1; 8 bases line up with TRBD2. The CDR3 loop spans 19 amino acids. Germline V CDR1 and CDR2: SNHLY, FYNNEI. Unmatched junction bases numbered 17, after V lost 3 bases and J lost 4 bases. The DNA of the CDR3 is TGTGCCAGCAGTGAGGGGGTAAGCGGGAGCCCCCTCAGGTACAATGAGCAGTTCTTC. Translating it yields CASSEGVSGSPLRYNEQFF.

This clonotype was seen a few times. V gene TRBV20-1 combines with J gene TRBJ1-1; D remains ambiguous. Germline V gene sequence: CDR1 DFQATT, CDR2 SNEGSKA (reference sequence). V was clipped by 1 base and J by 4 bases, with 7 bases between them. There are 12 residues in the CDR3. This chain's CDR3 is CSARGEITEAFF. CDR3 sequence (DNA): TGCAGTGCTAGAGGGGAGATCACTGAAGCTTTCTTT.

The J gene is TRBJ1-2, the V gene TRBV20-1, with D uncertain. Germline values: CDR1 DFQATT, CDR2 SNEGSKA (reference sequence). This CDR3 contains 12 residues. The DNA of the CDR3 is TGCAGGGCCGGAGGTATCGGCTATGGCTACACCTTC. It yields the protein CRAGGIGYGYTF.

The DNA of the CDR3 is TGTGCCCTCAGTTTAGGCCGTAAACCTGGCTCCTACAATGAGCAGTTCTTC. Translation gives CALSLGRKPGSYNEQFF. This chain connects TRBV12-3 or TRBV12-4 to TRBJ2-1; D is uncertain. V was shortened by 11 bases and J by 0 bases, with 23 bases between the two germline ends. This CDR3 is built from 17 residues.

The chain employs TRBV30 and TRBJ1-3; 7 nucleotides agree with TRBD1. V shed 5 bases, J shed 2 bases, and the junction held 9 bases outside the gene matches. The CDR3 has 15 amino acids. Germline V gene lookup returns CDR1 GTSNPN and CDR2 SVGIG (reference sequence). CDR3: CAWATGIYTGNTIYF. The CDR3 DNA follows: TGTGCCTGGGCGACAGGGATTTATACTGGAAACACCATATATTTT.

This clonotype has a handful of counts. The chain is built from TRBV7-9 and TRBJ2-3, with 7 bases lining up with TRBD2. Germline V CDR1 and CDR2: SEHNR, FQNEAQ (reference sequence). The CDR3 sequence is 14 residues long. V lost 3 bases to trimming and J lost 5 bases; unmatched junction nucleotides: 5. The CDR3 nucleotides are TGTGCCAGCAGCTTGGCGGGAGTGGGAGATACGCAGTATTTT. It translates to CASSLAGVGDTQYF.

This sequence joins TRBV20-1 and TRBJ2-3, with no clear D. The germline CDR1 and CDR2 sequences are DFQATT and SNEGSKA (reference sequence). This CDR3 contains 15 residues. V lost 3 bases and J lost 5, with 18 bases in between. The CDR3 DNA sequence: TGCAGTGCTAGTCAGCCAGCTCGGGTCGGAGATACGCAGTATTTT. It is translated as CSASQPARVGDTQYF.

V is TRBV4-2 and J is TRBJ2-1; TRBD2 agrees at 13 bases. There are 15 residues in the CDR3. The V gene's germline CDR1 is LGHNA and CDR2 YNFKEQ. V gave up 1 base and J gave up 7 bases; unmatched junction bases: 1. The DNA of the CDR3 is TGTGCCAGCAGCCAAGGGACTAGCGGGGGTAATGAGCAGTTCTTC. It yields the protein CASSQGTSGGNEQFF.

The sample holds a few counts of this clonotype. The chain links TRBV5-1 to TRBJ1-1, with D possibly TRBD1 on 5 matching bases. The CDR3 covers 13 residues. Germline CDR1 is SGHRS and CDR2 is YFSETQ. V dropped 4 bases and J dropped 3 bases, with 10 bases sitting between them. The CDR3, as DNA: TGCGCCAGCAGCCGCGCGGGGGACACTGAAGCTTTCTTT. Translated: CASSRAGDTEAFF.

This clonotype was recorded a few times. The chain is built from TRBV20-1 and TRBJ1-5; D is perhaps TRBD1 (5 bases). Per germline, CDR1 DFQATT and CDR2 SNEGSKA (reference sequence). The CDR3 sequence is 15 residues long. The ends were cut back, 3 bases at V and 0 bases at J, with 12 bases in the middle. DNA of the CDR3: TGCAGTGCTAGGCAAGGGAGGGGTAGCAATCAGCCCCAGCATTTT. Amino acid sequence: CSARQGRGSNQPQHF.

In its sample, this clonotype was seen once. The chain links TRBV20-1 to TRBJ2-2, with 12 nucleotides matching TRBD1. The germline CDR1 and CDR2 sequences are DFQATT and SNEGSKA (reference sequence). CDR3 length: 15 amino acids. Unmatched junction bases numbered 6, after V lost 2 bases and J lost 8 bases. The CDR3 region is CSARTGTGGSGELFF. Here the CDR3 DNA reads TGCAGTGCTAGAACCGGGACAGGGGGCTCTGGGGAGCTGTTTTTT.

In this sample, this clonotype turned up a few times. The chain joins TRBV7-9 to TRBJ1-1, with TRBD1 as a possible D gene (6 bases). The germline V gene encodes CDR1 SEHNR and CDR2 FQNEAQ (reference sequence). CDR3 length equals 16 residues. The germline V and J ends were trimmed by 5 bases and 3 bases, with 19 bases remaining between them. This CDR3 is CASSTLRPGGHTEAFF. As DNA, the CDR3 is TGTGCCAGCAGCACCCTCCGACCCGGGGGCCACACTGAAGCTTTCTTT.

The chain has TRBV6-1 and TRBJ2-3; D remains unclear. Germline CDR1 reads MNHNS; CDR2 reads SASEGT. V was cut by 0 bases and J by 2 bases, with 6 bases left in between. This CDR3 spans 14 amino acids. For the CDR3, the DNA is TGTGCCAGCAGTGAAGCACGGTTCACAGATACGCAGTATTTT. Its protein product is CASSEARFTDTQYF.

The sample holds a few counts of this clonotype. J is TRBJ1-3 and V is TRBV12-3 or TRBV12-4, with D possibly TRBD1 on 5 matching bases. The CDR3 is 15 amino acids. V was shortened by 1 base and J by 6 bases, with 13 bases between the two germline ends. CDR3 DNA sequence: TGTGCCAGCAGTTTAGACCCAGACAGTGTAAACACCATATATTTT. It translates to CASSLDPDSVNTIYF.

The sample holds a few counts of this clonotype. The chain couples TRBV5-6 to TRBJ1-2; D unclear. Looked up from germline, CDR1 is SGHDT and CDR2 is YYEEEE. This CDR3 region has 14 residues. V was clipped by 2 bases and J by 4 bases, with 12 bases between them. CDR3 loop: CASSLVGQSYGYTF. The DNA for the CDR3 is TGTGCCAGCAGCTTAGTAGGGCAAAGCTATGGCTACACCTTC.

In its sample, this clonotype was seen a few times. This sequence joins TRBV7-9 and TRBJ1-4, with 10 bases identical to TRBD1. This CDR3 region has 15 residues. After removal of 4 bases from V and 8 bases from J, the junction contained 7 bases not matched to a gene. Germline CDR1 reads SEHNR; CDR2 reads FQNEAQ (reference sequence). DNA of the CDR3: TGTGCCAGCAGCTCCGACCGGGACAGGGGCGAAAAACTGTTTTTT. This encodes CASSSDRDRGEKLFF.

The rearrangement links TRBV14 to TRBJ1-1; 9 bases are shared with TRBD1. The length of the CDR3 is 17 residues. The V and J ends lost 0 bases and 4 bases, in that order; junction bases with no gene match: 9. Germline V gene sequence: CDR1 SGHDN, CDR2 FVKESK. The chain's CDR3 is CASSQDWPGTGSTEAFF. The CDR3 DNA follows: TGTGCCAGCAGCCAAGATTGGCCCGGGACAGGGAGCACTGAAGCTTTCTTT.